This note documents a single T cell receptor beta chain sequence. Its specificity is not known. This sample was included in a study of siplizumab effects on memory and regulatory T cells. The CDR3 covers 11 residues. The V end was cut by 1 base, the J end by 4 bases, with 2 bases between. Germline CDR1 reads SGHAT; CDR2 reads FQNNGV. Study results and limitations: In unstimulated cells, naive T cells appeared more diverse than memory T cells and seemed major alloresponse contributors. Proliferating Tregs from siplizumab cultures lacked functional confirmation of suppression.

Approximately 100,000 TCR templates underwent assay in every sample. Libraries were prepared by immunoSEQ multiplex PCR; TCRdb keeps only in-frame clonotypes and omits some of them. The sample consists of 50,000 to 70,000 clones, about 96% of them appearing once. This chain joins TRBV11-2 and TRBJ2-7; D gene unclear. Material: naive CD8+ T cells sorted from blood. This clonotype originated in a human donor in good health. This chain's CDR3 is CASSLVYEQYF. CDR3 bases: TGTGCCAGCAGCTTAGTTTACGAGCAGTACTTC.